This T cell receptor (beta chain) was documented in a study of T cells in Graves' hyperthyroidism and ophthalmopathy (dated by TCRdb to about 2019). For the wider study: Peripheral blood was collected at initial diagnosis, before any treatment. After sampling, hyperthyroidism patients received methimazole starting at 30 mg daily, and ophthalmopathy patients received high-dose intravenous methylprednisolone. TCR Vbeta CDR3 sequencing of approximately 140 peripheral blood samples (about 45 ophthalmopathy, roughly 72 hyperthyroidism and roughly 17 progressor patients) is reported in the paper. To identify TCR V-J signatures that set the groups apart, the researchers used a discovery cohort of 95 to 100 patients, made up of 40 to 45 with Graves' ophthalmopathy and about 59 with stable Graves' hyperthyroidism. In addition, the study compared T-cell repertoires in thyroid tissue and in blood from a handful of Graves' hyperthyroidism patients. For training and testing, the 80 to 100 patients in the discovery cohort were randomly divided in a 7:3 ratio. Prospective prediction of ophthalmopathy was tested in an independent validation cohort of approximately 19 hyperthyroidism patients and 17 patients who later progressed to ophthalmopathy.

This clonotype was counted many times. The target of this receptor is not known. It has no much larger one-base neighbor in the sample; base qualities were not kept. Beyond this particular receptor, the publication reports: No statistical method was used to set the sample size in advance, and investigators knew the group allocation. During validation, the model predicted progression to ophthalmopathy a median of around 6 months ahead of onset, with 70.59% sensitivity and 72% to 85% specificity. A model built on a 13 V-J signature distinguished ophthalmopathy from stable hyperthyroidism, reaching roughly 88% sensitivity and under 84% specificity in cross-validation and 80%/75% in testing. Most expanded thyroid clonotypes (frequency above 0.001) were also found in blood, which suggests that blood repertoires may mirror thyroid immune responses.

TCR beta CDR3 regions were amplified from RNA transcripts. For the first round of RT-PCR on the TCR CDR3, the HTBI primer set was used together with the Qiagen OneStep RT-PCR kit. Libraries were constructed in a second round of multiplex PCR, after which size selection and purification were performed. Paired-end sequencing of the libraries was performed with 100 bp reads on an Illumina HiSeq2000. Concerning the study's data processing: Raw data were processed with SOAPnuke, discarding reads with adapters, uncalled bases, mean Phred below 15, or no exact constant-primer or identifier match. High-quality paired reads were merged with COPE v1.2.5, and unique nucleotide sequences were defined as clonotypes. MiTCR v1.1 was used to align the clonotypes against IMGT TRBV, TRBD and TRBJ reference segments. The analysis was restricted to V-J combinations with a frequency above 0.0001, which together covered about 99% of the repertoires. A TCS score was defined as the ratio of F50 (clonal expansion) to E x V (chaos), with BLOSUM62-based TCRdist applied between CDR3 peptides within each V-J. Welch's t-statistics and random forest reduced several hundred V-J features to 10 to 15, which were used in a naive Bayes classifier (R e1071). TCRdb took the public reads, trimmed them with fastp at Q25, ran MiXCR for clone calling and kept in-frame beta chains. Rows with a matching CDR3 protein are joined into one entry that keeps the most common DNA and genes. V and J calls and clone size were set by TCRdb, not the authors. Within this sample are 650,000 to 850,000 distinct CDR3 sequences, with under 20% of them counted one time only. The biggest ten clones account for roughly 17% of the sample.

The hyperthyroidism patients were between 18 and 65 years old and newly diagnosed, with a disease duration of less than 2 months. Patients with uncontrolled infections, other autoimmune diseases, pregnancy or lactation were excluded. Diagnoses were established on the basis of clinical symptoms, serum thyroxine and TRAb, thyroid ultrasound, and orbital computed tomography. Blood from progressor patients was collected at the time of first diagnosis with hyperthyroidism, before any ophthalmopathy symptoms had appeared. Ficoll-Paque density gradient centrifugation was used to isolate PBMCs from about 9 ml of fresh peripheral blood. Progressor patients were initially diagnosed with Graves' hyperthyroidism and developed ophthalmopathy during follow-up. Total RNA was extracted with Trizol reagent, and quality was checked on an Agilent 2100 Bioanalyzer. CDR1 and CDR2, per the germline V gene (reference sequence), are MNHEY and SMNVEV. The CDR3 spans 14 residues, from the cysteine through the phenylalanine. Solely the CDR3 DNA is kept, with 42 bases framed from the first base. Relative to germline, V is 6 bases shorter and J is 1 base shorter, with 11 bases between their ends.

The V and J genes are TRBV27 and TRBJ2-3; the D element could tentatively be TRBD1 or TRBD2, as 5 bases agree for each. Sample: blood. The origin of this receptor is a woman in her fifties or sixties with Graves' hyperthyroidism that later progressed to Graves' ophthalmopathy. The bases are TGTGCCAGCAGCTGGGGGTTACGCACAGATACGCAGTATTTT. Its amino acids are CASSWGLRTDTQYF.